This T cell receptor beta chain stems from a study of T-cell reconstitution after alpha-beta-depleted transplantation in children. Study-level points and caveats: T cells produced anew were the main source of T-cell counts and diversity one year after transplant.

Preparation of the TCRbeta library involved a method that used unique molecular identifiers. TCRdb reprocessed the PCR reads with MiXCR, giving one entry per CDR3 protein. The sample contains under 450,000 distinct CDR3 sequences, 16% of which appear only once. Worth noting for this clonotype: The antigen remains unidentified.

The V end lost 4 bases, the J end lost 7 bases, and 10 bases lay between the germline ends. CDR3 length: 13 residues. The V gene's germline CDR1 is SGHVS and CDR2 FQNEAQ. The V call is TRBV7-8, the J call TRBJ1-4; D may be TRBD1 (6 bases). This TCR derives from a boy younger than two who had a stem cell transplant for Wiskott-Aldrich syndrome, so the T cells may come from the graft donor. Sequencing was performed on PBMCs, mostly from graft donor cells, taken 360 days after TCRalphabeta/CD19-depleted stem cell transplant. The CDR3 loop reads CASSWGASEKLFF. CDR3 bases: TGTGCCAGCAGCTGGGGGGCAAGTGAAAAACTGTTTTTT. Supplemented by reference TRBV7-8 and TRBJ1-4, the full variable domain reads GAGVSQSPRYKVAKRGQDVALRCDPISGHVSLFWYQQALGQGPEFLTYFQNEAQLDKSGLPSDRFFAERPEGSVSTLKIQRTQQEDSAVYLCASSWGASEKLFFGSGTQLSVL.